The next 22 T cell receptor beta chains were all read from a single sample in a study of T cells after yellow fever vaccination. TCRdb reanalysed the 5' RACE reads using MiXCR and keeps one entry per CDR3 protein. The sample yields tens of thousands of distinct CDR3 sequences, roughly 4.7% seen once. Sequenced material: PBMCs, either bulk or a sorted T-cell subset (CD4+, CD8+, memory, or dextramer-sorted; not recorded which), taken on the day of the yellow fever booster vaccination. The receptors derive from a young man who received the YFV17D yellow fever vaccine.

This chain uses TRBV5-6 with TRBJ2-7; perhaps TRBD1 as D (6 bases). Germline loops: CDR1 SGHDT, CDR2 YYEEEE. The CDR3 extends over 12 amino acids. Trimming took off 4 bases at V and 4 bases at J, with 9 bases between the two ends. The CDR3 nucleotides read TGTGCCAGCAGCGCAGGGGAGTACGAGCAGTACGTC. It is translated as CASSAGEYEQYV.

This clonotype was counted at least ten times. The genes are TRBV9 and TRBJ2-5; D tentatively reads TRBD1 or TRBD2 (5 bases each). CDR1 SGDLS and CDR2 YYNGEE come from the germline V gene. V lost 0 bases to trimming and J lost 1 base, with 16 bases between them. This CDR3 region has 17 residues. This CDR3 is CASSVGKGPRVQETQYF. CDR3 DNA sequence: TGTGCCAGCAGCGTAGGGAAGGGACCCAGGGTCCAAGAGACCCAGTACTTC.

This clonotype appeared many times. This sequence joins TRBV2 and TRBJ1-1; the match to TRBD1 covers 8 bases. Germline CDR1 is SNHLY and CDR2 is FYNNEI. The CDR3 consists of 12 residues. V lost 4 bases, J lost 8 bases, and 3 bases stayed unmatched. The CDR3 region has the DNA TGTGCCAGCAGTGGTTCAGGGGGCGAAGCTTTCTTT. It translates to CASSGSGGEAFF.

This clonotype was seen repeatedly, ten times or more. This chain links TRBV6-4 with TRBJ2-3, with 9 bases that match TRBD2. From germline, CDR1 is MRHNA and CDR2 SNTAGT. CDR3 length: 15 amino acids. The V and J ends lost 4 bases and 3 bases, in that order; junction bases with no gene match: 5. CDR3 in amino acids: CASSALAGRTDTQYF. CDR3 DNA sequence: TGTGCCAGCAGTGCCCTAGCGGGGAGGACAGATACGCAGTATTTT.

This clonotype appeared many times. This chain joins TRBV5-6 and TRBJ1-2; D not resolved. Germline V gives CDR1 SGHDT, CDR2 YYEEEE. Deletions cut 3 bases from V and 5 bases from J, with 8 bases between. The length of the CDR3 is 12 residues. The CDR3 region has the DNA TGTGCCAGCAGCTCCGGTGGATATGGCTACACCTTC. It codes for CASSSGGYGYTF.

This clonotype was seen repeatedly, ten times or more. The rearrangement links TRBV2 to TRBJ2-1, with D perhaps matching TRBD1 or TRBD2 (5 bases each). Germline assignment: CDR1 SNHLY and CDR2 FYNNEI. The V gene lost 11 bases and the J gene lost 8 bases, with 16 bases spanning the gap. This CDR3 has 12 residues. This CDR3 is CAGGPRVDEQFF. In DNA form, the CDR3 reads TGTGCCGGGGGACCCCGAGTCGATGAGCAGTTCTTC.

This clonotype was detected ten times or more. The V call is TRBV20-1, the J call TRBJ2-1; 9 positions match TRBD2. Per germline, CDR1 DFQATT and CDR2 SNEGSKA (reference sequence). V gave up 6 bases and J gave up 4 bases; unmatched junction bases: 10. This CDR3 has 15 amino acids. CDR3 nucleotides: TGCAGTGCCAGGGGCGGGGGGGCAAGGTACAATGAGCAGTTCTTC. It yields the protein CSARGGGARYNEQFF.

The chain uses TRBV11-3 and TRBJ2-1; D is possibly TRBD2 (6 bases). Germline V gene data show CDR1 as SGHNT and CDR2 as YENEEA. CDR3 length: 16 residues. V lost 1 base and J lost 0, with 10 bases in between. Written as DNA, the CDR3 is TGTGCCAGCAGCTTAGGACAAGCGGGCTCCTACAATGAGCAGTTCTTC. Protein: CASSLGQAGSYNEQFF.

The CDR3 spells CASSSEGGLGTEAFF. Written as DNA, the CDR3 is TGCGCCAGCAGCTCTGAAGGGGGGCTCGGCACTGAAGCTTTCTTT. The chain carries TRBV5-1 and TRBJ1-1; D might be TRBD1 (6 bases). The ends were cut back, 3 bases at V and 4 bases at J, with 16 bases in the middle. Looked up from germline, CDR1 is SGHRS and CDR2 is YFSETQ. There are 15 residues in the CDR3.

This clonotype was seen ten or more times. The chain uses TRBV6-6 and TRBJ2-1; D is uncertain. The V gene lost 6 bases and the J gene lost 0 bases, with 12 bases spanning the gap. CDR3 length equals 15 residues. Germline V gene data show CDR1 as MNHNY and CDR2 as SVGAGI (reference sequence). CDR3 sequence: CASRPGLSSYNEQFF. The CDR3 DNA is TGTGCCAGCAGACCGGGCCTTAGCTCCTACAATGAGCAGTTCTTC.

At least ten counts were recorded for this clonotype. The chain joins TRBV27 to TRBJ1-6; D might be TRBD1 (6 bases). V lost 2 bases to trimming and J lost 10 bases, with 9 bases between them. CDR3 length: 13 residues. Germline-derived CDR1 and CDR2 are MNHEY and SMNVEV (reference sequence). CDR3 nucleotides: TGTGCCAGCAGTTTAAACAGGGACTCACCCCTCCACTTT. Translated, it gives CASSLNRDSPLHF.

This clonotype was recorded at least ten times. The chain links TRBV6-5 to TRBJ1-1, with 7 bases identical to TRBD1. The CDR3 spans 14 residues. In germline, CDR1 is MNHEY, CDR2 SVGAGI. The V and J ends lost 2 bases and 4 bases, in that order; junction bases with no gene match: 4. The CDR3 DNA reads TGTGCCAGCAGTTACGCACAGGGGATCACTGAAGCTTTCTTT. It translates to CASSYAQGITEAFF.

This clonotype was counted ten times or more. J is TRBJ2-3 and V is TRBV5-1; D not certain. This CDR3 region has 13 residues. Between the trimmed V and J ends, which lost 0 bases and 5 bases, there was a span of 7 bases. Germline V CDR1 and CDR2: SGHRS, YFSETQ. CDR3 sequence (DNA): TGCGCCAGCAGCTTGGCCCCGTTAGATACGCAGTATTTT. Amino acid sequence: CASSLAPLDTQYF.

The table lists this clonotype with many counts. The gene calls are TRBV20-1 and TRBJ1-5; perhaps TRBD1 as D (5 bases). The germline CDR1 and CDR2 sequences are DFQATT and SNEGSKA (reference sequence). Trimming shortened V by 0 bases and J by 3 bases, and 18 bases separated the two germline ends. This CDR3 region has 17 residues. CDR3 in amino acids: CSARDRQKGSTNQPQHF. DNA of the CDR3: TGCAGTGCTAGAGATCGTCAGAAGGGGTCTACCAATCAGCCCCAGCATTTT.

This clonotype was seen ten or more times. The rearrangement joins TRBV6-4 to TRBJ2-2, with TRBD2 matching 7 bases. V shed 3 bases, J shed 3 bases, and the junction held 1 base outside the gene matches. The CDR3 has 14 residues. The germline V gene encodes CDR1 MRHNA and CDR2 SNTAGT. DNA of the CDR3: TGTGCCAGCAGTGAAAGCGGGGACACCGGGGAGCTGTTTTTT. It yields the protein CASSESGDTGELFF.

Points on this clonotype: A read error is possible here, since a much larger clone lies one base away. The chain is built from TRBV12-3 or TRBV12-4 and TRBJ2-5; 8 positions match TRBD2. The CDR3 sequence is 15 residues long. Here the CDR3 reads CSSSFRGGWRETQYF. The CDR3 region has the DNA TGTTCCAGCAGTTTCCGCGGGGGGTGGCGGGAGACCCAGTACTTC.

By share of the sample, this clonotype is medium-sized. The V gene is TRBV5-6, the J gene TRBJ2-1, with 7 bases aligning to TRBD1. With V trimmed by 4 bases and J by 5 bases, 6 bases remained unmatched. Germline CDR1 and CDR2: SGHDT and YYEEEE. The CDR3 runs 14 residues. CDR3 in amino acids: CASSPPGQHNEQFF. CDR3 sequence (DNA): TGTGCCAGCAGCCCGCCGGGACAGCACAATGAGCAGTTCTTC.

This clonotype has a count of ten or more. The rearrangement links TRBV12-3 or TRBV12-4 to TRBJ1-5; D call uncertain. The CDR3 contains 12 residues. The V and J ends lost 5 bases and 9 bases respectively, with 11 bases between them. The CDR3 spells CASSPRPGPQHF. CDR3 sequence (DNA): TGTGCCAGCAGTCCCCGGCCCGGGCCCCAGCATTTT.

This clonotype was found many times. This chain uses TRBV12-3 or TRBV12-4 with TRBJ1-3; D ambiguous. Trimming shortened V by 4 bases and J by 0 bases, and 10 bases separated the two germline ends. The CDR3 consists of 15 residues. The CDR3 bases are TGTGCCAGCAGTTCGGCAGGTTCCTCTGGAAACACCATATATTTT. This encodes CASSSAGSSGNTIYF.

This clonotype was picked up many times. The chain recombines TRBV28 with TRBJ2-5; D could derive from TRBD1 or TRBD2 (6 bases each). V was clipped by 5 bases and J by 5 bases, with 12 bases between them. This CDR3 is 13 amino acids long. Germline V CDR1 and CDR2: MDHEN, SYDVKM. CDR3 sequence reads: CASSGGGRETQYF. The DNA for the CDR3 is TGTGCCAGCAGTGGAGGGGGGAGGGAGACCCAGTACTTC.

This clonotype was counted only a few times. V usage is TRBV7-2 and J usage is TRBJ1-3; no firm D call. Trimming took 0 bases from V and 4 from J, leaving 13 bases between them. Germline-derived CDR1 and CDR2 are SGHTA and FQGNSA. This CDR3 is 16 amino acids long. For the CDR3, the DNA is TGTGCCAGCAGCTTAGCGCCCGGAATGGTAGGAAACACCATATATTTT. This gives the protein CASSLAPGMVGNTIYF.

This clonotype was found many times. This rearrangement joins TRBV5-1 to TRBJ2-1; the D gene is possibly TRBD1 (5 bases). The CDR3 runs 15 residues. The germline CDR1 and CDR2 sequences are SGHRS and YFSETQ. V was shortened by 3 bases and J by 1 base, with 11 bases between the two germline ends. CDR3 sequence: CASSYQGSSYNEQFF. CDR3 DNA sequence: TGCGCCAGCAGCTATCAGGGTAGTTCCTACAATGAGCAGTTCTTC.